The TCR beta chain described here comes from a study of T-cell memory formation after mild COVID-19. V shed 0 bases and J shed 0 bases, with 14 bases lying between them. The CDR3 has 16 amino acids. Germline V CDR1 and CDR2: SQVTM, ANQGSEA. UMIs and sample barcodes were carried by the TCR alpha and TCR beta cDNA libraries that 5'RACE produced using constant-segment primers. TCRdb re-analysed the 5' RACE reads in MiXCR, keeping a single row per CDR3 protein. The table shows about 400,000 distinct CDR3 sequences, with approximately 19% occurring only once. Note on this clonotype: Its cognate antigen is unknown.

Study-level findings and limits: That cross-reactive memory joined was suggested by some responding clones appearing in pre-infection memory. Largely, contracting CD4+ clones fell within CM and EM, and contracting CD8+ clones within EMRA. While clones contracting from day 15 to 85 were balanced between CD4 and CD8, later expanders leaned CD4+.

This chain connects TRBV29-1 to TRBJ2-5; D gene ambiguous. The clonotype originates from a man aged 18 to 29 who had mild COVID-19 (a few samples of this study predate the infection). Cell type and time point are not known. Sequenced input: PBMCs or a T cell subset sorted from them (not recorded which). CDR3 protein: CSVEDLVGLYQETQYF. Written as DNA, the CDR3 is TGCAGCGTTGAAGATCTGGTGGGGTTATACCAAGAGACCCAGTACTTC. Filled out from reference TRBV29-1 and TRBJ2-5, the complete variable domain reads SAVISQKPSRDICQRGTSLTIQCQVDSQVTMMFWYRQQPGQSLTLIATANQGSEATYESGFVIDKFPISRPNLTFSTLTVSNMSPEDSSIYLCSVEDLVGLYQETQYFGPGTRLLVL.